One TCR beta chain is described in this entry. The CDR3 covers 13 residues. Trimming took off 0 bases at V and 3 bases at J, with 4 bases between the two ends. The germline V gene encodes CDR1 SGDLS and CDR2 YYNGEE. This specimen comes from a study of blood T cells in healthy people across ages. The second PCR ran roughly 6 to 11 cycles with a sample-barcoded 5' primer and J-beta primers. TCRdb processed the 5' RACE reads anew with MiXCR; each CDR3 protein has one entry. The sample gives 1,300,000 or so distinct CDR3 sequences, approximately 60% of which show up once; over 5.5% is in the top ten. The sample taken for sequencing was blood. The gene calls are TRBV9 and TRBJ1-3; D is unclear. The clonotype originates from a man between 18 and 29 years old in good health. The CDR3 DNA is TGTGCCAGCAGCGTAGAGGGTGGAAACACCATATATTTT. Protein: CASSVEGGNTIYF.